This TCR beta chain was captured in a study of blood T cell repertoires in COVID-19 (dated by TCRdb to the early 2020s). General notes on the study: Samples from collaborators originated in the United States, Italy and Spain and spanned both the acute and convalescent phases of COVID-19. The material from the prospective study consisted of cDNA or gDNA derived from T cells, B-cell-depleted T cells, or PBMCs. The dataset comprised deeply sampled blood TCRbeta repertoires from subjects exposed to, actively infected with, or recovered from COVID-19. The repertoires were released in a freely available public database meant as a resource for research on the immune response to SARS-CoV-2. Samples came from the ongoing ImmuneRACE study (first 160 participants) plus 1,254 subjects from 6 global collaborators. A de-identified subject ID, COVID-19 status, age in years and sex were almost always included in the sample metadata. Where available, HLA class I and class II types were taken from metadata supplied by the sample provider and were not determined by assay-based typing.

Participants in the prospective study were aged 18 to 89 years, lived in 20 to 30 United States geographic areas, and enrolled through a virtual design. To assign participants to cohorts, the prospective study relied on clinical history that participants themselves reported in a screening survey and a study questionnaire. In the prospective study, whole blood, serum and a nasopharyngeal or oropharyngeal swab were collected from each participant by mobile phlebotomists. Over a 2-month period, participants in the prospective study had the option of providing additional blood draws and questionnaires. Before DNA extraction, prospective study blood samples were shipped either frozen or at room temperature. What the research found in general, with its limitations: The quantity of clinical and demographic metadata differed by source and by participant and was supplied without curation.

The immunoSEQ Assay, a bias-controlled multiplex PCR, was used to amplify TCRbeta CDR3 regions from genomic DNA. In the original analysis: Within the assay, amplification of reference gene primers was used to estimate how many nucleated cells each sample contained. To quantify the absolute abundance of each unique TCRbeta CDR3 rearrangement, sequence reads were collapsed and filtered. For each sample, productive Simpson clonality was calculated by taking the square root of Simpson's diversity index across productive rearrangements. TCRdb mirrors the immuneACCESS table, restricted to in-frame sequences. Some clones are absent from its copies; in checked studies, under half trace to an unresolved V gene, and the reason for the others is unknown. From that table come the V and J calls and clone size; the DNA was used to work out D and trimming. The table for this sample lists under 500,000 clones; 87% of them were counted only once. Under 2% of the sample is in the top ten clones.

V is shortened by 5 bases, J by 2 bases, and the region joining them spans 14 bases. The CDR3 spans 15 residues, from the cysteine through the phenylalanine. Here the CDR3 DNA is all that survives: 45 bases in frame from base 1. Via the germline V gene, CDR1 is SGHAT and CDR2 FQNNGV. As to this clone: Its antigen remains unidentified. It has no much larger one-base neighbor in the sample; base qualities were not kept.

The origin of this receptor is a woman aged 18 to 35 with acute COVID-19. The chain uses TRBV11-2 and TRBJ2-3; the D gene assignment is ambiguous. Sequencing was performed on PBMCs or T cells enriched from blood (not recorded which). At the DNA level, the sequence is TGTGCCAGCAGCCCCAGGAAGTCTATCACAGATACGCAGTATTTT. This is translated as CASSPRKSITDTQYF.